The sequence of this TCR beta chain was determined in a study of beta chain features in type 1 diabetes. Study-level points and caveats: Relative to healthy donors, patients appeared to have naive, central memory and Treg TCRB repertoires that were more similar. Insertion counts at VDJ junctions were lower in type 1 diabetes patients, who also showed more deletions there. All four CD4+ subsets from Type 1 diabetes patients carried moderately but significantly shorter TCRB CDR3s.

On this clone: Its antigen is unidentified.

Investigators reverse transcribed all isolated RNA, so they sequenced expressed TCRB transcripts. Sequenced by immunoSEQ multiplex PCR; TCRdb stores in-frame clones only, minus some. Among a few hundred thousand clones listed, about 13% were seen once. This CDR3 region has 12 residues. Trimming cost V 8 bases and J 1 base, with 8 bases left between them. Per germline, CDR1 LNHDA and CDR2 SQIVND (reference sequence). CD45RO/CCR7/CD25/CD127/CD95/CD27 separated CD4+ naive, central memory, regulatory and stem cell-like memory cells by sorting. This chain joins TRBV19 and TRBJ1-1, with a weak D call TRBD1 (5 bases). The sample consisted of naive CD4+ T cells from blood. The sequence was collected from a woman aged 18-35 years with type 1 diabetes. The CDR3 nucleotides read TGTGCCAGTGACAGAGGGAACACTGAAGCTTTCTTT. Its protein product is CASDRGNTEAFF.